This T cell receptor beta chain was obtained from a study of shared clonotypes between healthy human individuals. The germline V gene has CDR1 KGHSH and CDR2 LQKENI. The ends were cut back, 6 bases at V and 2 bases at J, with 13 bases in the middle. CDR3 size: 14 residues. Using immunoSEQ multiplex PCR, the repertoire was profiled, and TCRdb retains in-frame clones only, with some absent. Of about 1.1 million clones listed, around 82% are singletons. The chain has TRBV18 and TRBJ2-5; no clear D. Sequencing was done on a sample of memory CD4+ T cells from PBMCs. Subset in this sample: CD45RA-negative fraction. This TCR was recovered from a man aged 18 to 35 in good health. Some clones in this sample may be carry-over from other donors' samples. The DNA for the CDR3 is TGTGCCAGCTCCCGAAATTACTTACAAGAGACCCAGTACTTC. Protein sequence: CASSRNYLQETQYF. Based on the CDR3 plus reference TRBV18 and TRBJ2-5, the full variable domain is NAGVMQNPRHLVRRRGQEARLRCSPMKGHSHVYWYRQLPEEGLKFMVYLQKENIIDESGMPKERFSAEFPKEGPSILRIQQVVRGDSAAYFCASSRNYLQETQYFGPGTRLLVL.